The present entry profiles one T cell receptor (beta chain) with its context. Antigen: not known. Clones were sequenced by immunoSEQ multiplex PCR, and TCRdb holds only the in-frame ones, with some missing. The sample contains hundreds of thousands of clones, around 88% of which appear only once. This specimen comes from a study of Ad26.COV2.S vaccination and SARS-CoV-2 variants. Study-wide context: Donor allocation was to the COV1001 Ad26.COV2.S trial arm. Into the muscle, Ad26.COV2.S was dosed once or twice, 56 days apart. Whole-study results and caveats: Ad26.COV2.S recipients had broader spike-specific TCRs (P = 0.0014). Marked by substantial breadth, spike-specific CD8+ and CD4+ T cell responses were reportedly seen after vaccination.

Treatment: roughly 18 received Ad26.COV2.S at low or high dose, single or two shots; 5 received placebo; per-sample allocation not given. On day 63 after the first injection, vaccine and placebo recipients gave samples. CDR1 is MGHDK and CDR2 is SYGVNS in the germline V gene. This CDR3 is 17 amino acids long. V lost 0 bases, J lost 2 bases, and 5 bases stayed unmatched. J is TRBJ2-4 and V is TRBV25-1; 9 bases align to TRBD1. The source of this sequence is a person between 18 and 59 years old who received the Ad26.COV2.S COVID-19 vaccine or a placebo. Sequenced material: peripheral blood, taken in a trial of Ad26.COV2.S vaccine versus placebo. As DNA, the CDR3 is TGTGCCAGCAGTGAATATACAGGGGGCGATTCCAAAAACATTCAGTACTTC. Translation gives CASSEYTGGDSKNIQYF.